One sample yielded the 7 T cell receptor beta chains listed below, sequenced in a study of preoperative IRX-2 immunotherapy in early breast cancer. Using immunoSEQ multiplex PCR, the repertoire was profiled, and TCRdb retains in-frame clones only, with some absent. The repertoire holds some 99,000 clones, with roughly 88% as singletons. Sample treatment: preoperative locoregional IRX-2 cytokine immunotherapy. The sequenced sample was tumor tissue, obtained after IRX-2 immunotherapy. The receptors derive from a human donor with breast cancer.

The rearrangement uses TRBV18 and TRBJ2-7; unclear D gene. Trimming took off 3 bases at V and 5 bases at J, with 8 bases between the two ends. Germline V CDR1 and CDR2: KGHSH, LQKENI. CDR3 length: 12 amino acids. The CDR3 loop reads CASSPSPNEQYF. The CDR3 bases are TGTGCCAGCTCACCTAGCCCTAACGAGCAGTACTTC.

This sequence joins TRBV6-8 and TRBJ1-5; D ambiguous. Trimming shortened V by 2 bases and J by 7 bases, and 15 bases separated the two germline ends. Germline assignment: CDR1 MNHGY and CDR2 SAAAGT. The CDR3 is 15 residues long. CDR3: CASSYPNPSRQPQHF. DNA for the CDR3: TGTGCCAGCAGTTACCCAAATCCCTCCAGGCAGCCCCAGCATTTT.

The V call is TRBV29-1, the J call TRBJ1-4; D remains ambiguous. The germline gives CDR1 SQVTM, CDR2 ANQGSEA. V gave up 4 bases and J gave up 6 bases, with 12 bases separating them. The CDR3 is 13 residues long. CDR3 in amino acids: CSVGEGWDEKLFF. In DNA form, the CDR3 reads TGCAGCGTTGGTGAAGGGTGGGATGAAAAACTGTTTTTT.

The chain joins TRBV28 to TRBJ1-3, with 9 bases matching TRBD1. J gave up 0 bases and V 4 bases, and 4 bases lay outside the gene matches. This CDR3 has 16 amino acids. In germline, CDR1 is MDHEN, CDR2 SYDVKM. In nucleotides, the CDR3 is TGTGCCAGCAGTTCGGGACAGGGCTACTCTGGAAACACCATATATTTT. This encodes CASSSGQGYSGNTIYF.

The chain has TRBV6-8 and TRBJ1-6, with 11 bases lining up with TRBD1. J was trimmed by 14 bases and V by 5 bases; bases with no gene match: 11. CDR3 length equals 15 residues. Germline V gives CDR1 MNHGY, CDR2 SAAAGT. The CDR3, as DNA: TGTGCCAGCAGTACGCCGGGACAGGGGGATAGGACCCTCCACTTT. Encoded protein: CASSTPGQGDRTLHF.

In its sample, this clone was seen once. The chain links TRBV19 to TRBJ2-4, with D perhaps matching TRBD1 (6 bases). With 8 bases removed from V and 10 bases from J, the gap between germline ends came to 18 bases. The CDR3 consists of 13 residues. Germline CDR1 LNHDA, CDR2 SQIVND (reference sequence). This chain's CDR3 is CASGLQGLGIQYF. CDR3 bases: TGTGCCAGTGGGTTACAGGGTCTGGGAATTCAGTACTTC.

This chain's CDR3 is CASSWGGLTARGTQYF. The CDR3 DNA reads as TGTGCCAGCAGCTGGGGGGGACTAACGGCGCGGGGAACGCAGTATTTT. The gene calls are TRBV11-3 and TRBJ2-3; 7 bases fit TRBD2. CDR1 and CDR2 from the germline V gene are SGHNT and YENEEA. The CDR3 loop spans 16 amino acids. V gave up 4 bases and J gave up 9 bases; unmatched junction bases: 16. Drawing the rest from reference TRBV11-3 and TRBJ2-3, the complete variable domain is EAGVVQSPRYKIIEKKQPVAFWCNPISGHNTLYWYLQNLGQGPELLIRYENEEAVDDSQLPKDRFSAERLKGVDSTLKIQPAELGDSAVYLCASSWGGLTARGTQYFGPGTRLTVL.